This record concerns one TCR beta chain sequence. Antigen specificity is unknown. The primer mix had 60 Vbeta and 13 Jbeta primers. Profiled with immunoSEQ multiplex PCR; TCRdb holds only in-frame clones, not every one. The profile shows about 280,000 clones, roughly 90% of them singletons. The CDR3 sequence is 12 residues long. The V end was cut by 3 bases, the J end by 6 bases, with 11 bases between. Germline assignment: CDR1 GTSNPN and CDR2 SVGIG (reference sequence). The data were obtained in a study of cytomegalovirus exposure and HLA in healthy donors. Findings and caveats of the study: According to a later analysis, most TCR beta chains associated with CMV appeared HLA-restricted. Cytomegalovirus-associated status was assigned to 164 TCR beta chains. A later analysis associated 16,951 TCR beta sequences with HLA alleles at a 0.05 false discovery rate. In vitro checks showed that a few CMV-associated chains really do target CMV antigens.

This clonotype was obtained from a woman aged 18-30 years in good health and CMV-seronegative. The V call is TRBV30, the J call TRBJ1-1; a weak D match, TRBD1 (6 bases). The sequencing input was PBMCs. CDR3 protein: CAWRPGGPEAFF. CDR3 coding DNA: TGTGCCTGGAGGCCCGGGGGGCCTGAAGCTTTCTTT.